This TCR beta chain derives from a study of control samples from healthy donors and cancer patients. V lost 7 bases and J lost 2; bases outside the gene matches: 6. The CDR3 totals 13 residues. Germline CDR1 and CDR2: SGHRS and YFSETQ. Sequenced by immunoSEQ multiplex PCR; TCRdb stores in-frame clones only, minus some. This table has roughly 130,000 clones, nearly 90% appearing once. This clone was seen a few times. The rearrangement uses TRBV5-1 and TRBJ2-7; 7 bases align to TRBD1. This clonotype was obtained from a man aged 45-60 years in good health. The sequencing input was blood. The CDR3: CASATGTAYEQYF. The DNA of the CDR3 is TGCGCCAGCGCCACCGGGACAGCCTACGAGCAGTACTTC. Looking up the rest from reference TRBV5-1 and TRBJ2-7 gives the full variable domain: KAGVTQTPRYLIKTRGQQVTLSCSPISGHRSVSWYQQTPGQGLQFLFEYFSETQRNKGNFPGRFSGRQFSNSRSEMNVSTLELGDSALYLCASATGTAYEQYFGPGTRLTVT.